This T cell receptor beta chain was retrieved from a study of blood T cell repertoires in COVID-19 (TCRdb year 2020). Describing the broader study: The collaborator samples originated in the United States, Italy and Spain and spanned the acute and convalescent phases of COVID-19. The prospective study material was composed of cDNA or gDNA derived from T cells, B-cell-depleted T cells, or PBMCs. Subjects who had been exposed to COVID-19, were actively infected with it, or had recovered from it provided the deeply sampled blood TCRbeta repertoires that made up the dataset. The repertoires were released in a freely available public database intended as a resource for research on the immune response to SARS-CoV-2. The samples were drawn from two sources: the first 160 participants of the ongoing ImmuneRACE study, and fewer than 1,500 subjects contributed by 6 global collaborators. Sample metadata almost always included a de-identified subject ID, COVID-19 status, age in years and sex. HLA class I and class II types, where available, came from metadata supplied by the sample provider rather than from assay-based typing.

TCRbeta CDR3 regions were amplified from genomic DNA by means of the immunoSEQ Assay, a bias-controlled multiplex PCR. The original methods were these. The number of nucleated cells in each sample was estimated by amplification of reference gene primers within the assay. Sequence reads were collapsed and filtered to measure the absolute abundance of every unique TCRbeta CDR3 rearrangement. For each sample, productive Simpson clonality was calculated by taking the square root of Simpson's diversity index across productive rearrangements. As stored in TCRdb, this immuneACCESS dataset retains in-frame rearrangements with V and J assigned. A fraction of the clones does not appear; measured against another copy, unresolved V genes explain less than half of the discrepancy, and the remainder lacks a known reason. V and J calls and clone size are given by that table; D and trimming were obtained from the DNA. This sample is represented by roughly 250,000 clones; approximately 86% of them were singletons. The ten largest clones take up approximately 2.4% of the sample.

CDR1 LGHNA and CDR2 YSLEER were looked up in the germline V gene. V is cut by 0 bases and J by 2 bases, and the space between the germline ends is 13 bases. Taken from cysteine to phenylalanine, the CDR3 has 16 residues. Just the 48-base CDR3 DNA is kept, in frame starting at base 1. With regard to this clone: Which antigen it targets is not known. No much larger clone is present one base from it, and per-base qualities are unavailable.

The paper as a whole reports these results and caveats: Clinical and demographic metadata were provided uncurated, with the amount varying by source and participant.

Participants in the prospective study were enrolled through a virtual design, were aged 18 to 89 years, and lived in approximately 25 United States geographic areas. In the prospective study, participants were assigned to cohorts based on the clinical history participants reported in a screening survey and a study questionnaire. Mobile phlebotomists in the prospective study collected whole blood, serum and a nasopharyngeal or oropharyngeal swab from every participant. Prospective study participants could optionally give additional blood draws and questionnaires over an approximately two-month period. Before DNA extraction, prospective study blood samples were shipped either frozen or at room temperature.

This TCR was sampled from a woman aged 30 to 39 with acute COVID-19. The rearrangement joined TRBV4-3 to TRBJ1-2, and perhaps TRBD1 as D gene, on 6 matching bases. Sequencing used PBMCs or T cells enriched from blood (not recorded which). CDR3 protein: CASSQDPAGENYGYTF. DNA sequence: TGCGCCAGCAGCCAAGATCCGGCAGGGGAGAACTATGGCTACACCTTC.